These 6 T cell receptor beta chains were sequenced from one sample in a study of blood T cell repertoires in COVID-19. Using immunoSEQ multiplex PCR, the repertoire was profiled, and TCRdb retains in-frame clones only, with some absent. The sample consists of just under 65,000 clones, 60% to 85% of them appearing once. Sequenced material: peripheral blood. The receptor source for this set is a woman over 75 with acute or convalescent COVID-19.

The chain uses TRBV27 and TRBJ1-4; D possibly corresponds to TRBD1 (6 bases). Germline V gene sequence: CDR1 MNHEY, CDR2 SMNVEV (reference sequence). The length of the CDR3 is 17 residues. Trimming took 5 bases from V and 5 from J, leaving 21 bases between them. CDR3 amino acids: CASSPATSGGGNEKLFF. For the CDR3, the DNA is TGTGCCAGCAGTCCAGCTACGTCAGGTGGGGGCAATGAAAAACTGTTTTTT.

This clone has only one observation. This sequence joins TRBV2 and TRBJ1-3; 9 bases map to TRBD1. V was pared by 7 bases and J by 4 bases, with 5 bases of the junction left unmatched. The germline CDR1 and CDR2 sequences are SNHLY and FYNNEI. The CDR3 sequence is 14 residues long. The CDR3 loop is CASTPQGAGNTIYF. DNA for the CDR3: TGTGCCAGCACCCCACAGGGGGCGGGAAACACCATATATTTT.

This clone has more than one count but fewer than ten. The rearrangement links TRBV29-1 to TRBJ2-7; possible D gene TRBD2, 5 bases. The germline V gene has CDR1 SQVTM and CDR2 ANQGSEA. The CDR3 totals 13 residues. V was shortened by 5 bases and J by 0 bases, with 11 bases between the two germline ends. CDR3 coding DNA: TGCAGCGTTATAGCGACAAGCTCCTACGAGCAGTACTTC. It codes for CSVIATSSYEQYF.

The CDR3 region has the DNA TGTGCCAGCAGTTTAAGGGGCAGCGCGAACACTGAAGCTTTCTTT. Its translation is CASSLRGSANTEAFF. The chain carries TRBV27 and TRBJ1-1, with D perhaps matching TRBD1 (5 bases). The CDR3 has 15 amino acids. Germline V CDR1 and CDR2: MNHEY, SMNVEV (reference sequence). V was pared by 2 bases and J by 1 base, with 11 bases between.

V gene TRBV7-9 combines with J gene TRBJ1-4; maybe TRBD1 (6 bases). The CDR3 contains 12 residues. In germline, CDR1 is SEHNR, CDR2 FQNEAQ (reference sequence). V was trimmed by 1 base and J by 11 bases, leaving 8 bases between them. CDR3: CASSLGDTKLFF. DNA for the CDR3: TGTGCCAGCAGCTTAGGGGACACTAAACTGTTTTTT. The full variable domain, with the rest looked up from reference TRBV7-9 and TRBJ1-4, is DTGVSQNPRHKITKRGQNVTFRCDPISEHNRLYWYRQTLGQGPEFLTYFQNEAQLEKSRLLSDRFSAERPKGSFSTLEIQRTEQGDSAMYLCASSLGDTKLFFGSGTQLSVL.

The rearrangement joins TRBV15 to TRBJ1-4, with 10 bases lining up with TRBD1. The V gene's germline CDR1 is LNHNV and CDR2 YYDKDF (reference sequence). The CDR3 loop spans 14 amino acids. With V trimmed by 3 bases and J by 7 bases, 2 bases remained unmatched. The CDR3 reads CATSRDRGAEKLFF. The CDR3 nucleotides are TGTGCCACCAGCAGGGACAGGGGGGCTGAAAAACTGTTTTTT.